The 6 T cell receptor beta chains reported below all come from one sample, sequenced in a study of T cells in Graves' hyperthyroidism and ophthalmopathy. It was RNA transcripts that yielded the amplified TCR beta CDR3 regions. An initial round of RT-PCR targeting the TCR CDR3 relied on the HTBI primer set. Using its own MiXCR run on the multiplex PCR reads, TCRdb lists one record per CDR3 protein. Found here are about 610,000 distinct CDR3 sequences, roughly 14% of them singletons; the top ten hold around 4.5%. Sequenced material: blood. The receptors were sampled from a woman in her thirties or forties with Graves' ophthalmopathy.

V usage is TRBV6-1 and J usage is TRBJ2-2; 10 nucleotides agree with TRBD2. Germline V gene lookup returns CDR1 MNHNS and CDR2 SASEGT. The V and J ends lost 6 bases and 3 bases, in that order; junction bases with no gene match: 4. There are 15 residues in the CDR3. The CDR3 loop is CASSRTSGDTGELFF. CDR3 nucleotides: TGTGCCAGCAGCCGGACTAGCGGTGACACCGGGGAGCTGTTTTTT.

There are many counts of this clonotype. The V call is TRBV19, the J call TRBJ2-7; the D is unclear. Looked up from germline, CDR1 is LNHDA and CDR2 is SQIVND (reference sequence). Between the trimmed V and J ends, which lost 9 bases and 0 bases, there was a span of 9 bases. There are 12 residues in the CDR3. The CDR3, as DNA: TGTGCCAGCAGCGATATCTCCTACGAGCAGTACTTC. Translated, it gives CASSDISYEQYF.

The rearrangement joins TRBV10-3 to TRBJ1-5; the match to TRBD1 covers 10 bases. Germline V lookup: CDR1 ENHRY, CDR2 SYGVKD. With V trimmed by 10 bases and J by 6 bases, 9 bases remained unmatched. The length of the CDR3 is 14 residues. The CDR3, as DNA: TGTGCCACAATGACAGGGGGCGTCGGTCAGCCCCAGCATTTT. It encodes CATMTGGVGQPQHF.

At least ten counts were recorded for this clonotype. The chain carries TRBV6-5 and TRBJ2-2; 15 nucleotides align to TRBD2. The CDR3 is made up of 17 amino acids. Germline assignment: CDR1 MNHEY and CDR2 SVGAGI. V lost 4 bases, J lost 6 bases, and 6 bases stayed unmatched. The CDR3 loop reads CASSSEGLAGGAGELFF. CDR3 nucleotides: TGTGCCAGCAGTTCCGAGGGACTAGCGGGAGGAGCCGGGGAGCTGTTTTTT.

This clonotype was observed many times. The CDR3 is CASRRQGAEETQYF. CDR3 coding DNA: TGTGCCAGCAGGAGACAGGGGGCCGAGGAGACCCAGTACTTC. The chain is built from TRBV12-3 or TRBV12-4 and TRBJ2-5; 10 bases agree with TRBD1. This CDR3 is built from 14 residues. V lost 6 bases, J lost 5 bases, and 6 bases stayed unmatched.

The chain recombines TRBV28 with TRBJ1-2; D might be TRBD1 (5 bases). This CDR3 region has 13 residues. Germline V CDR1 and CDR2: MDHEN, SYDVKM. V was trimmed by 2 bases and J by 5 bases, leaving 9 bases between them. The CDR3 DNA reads TGTGCCAGCAGTTTAAGCAGGGTTTATGGCTACACCTTC. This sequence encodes CASSLSRVYGYTF.